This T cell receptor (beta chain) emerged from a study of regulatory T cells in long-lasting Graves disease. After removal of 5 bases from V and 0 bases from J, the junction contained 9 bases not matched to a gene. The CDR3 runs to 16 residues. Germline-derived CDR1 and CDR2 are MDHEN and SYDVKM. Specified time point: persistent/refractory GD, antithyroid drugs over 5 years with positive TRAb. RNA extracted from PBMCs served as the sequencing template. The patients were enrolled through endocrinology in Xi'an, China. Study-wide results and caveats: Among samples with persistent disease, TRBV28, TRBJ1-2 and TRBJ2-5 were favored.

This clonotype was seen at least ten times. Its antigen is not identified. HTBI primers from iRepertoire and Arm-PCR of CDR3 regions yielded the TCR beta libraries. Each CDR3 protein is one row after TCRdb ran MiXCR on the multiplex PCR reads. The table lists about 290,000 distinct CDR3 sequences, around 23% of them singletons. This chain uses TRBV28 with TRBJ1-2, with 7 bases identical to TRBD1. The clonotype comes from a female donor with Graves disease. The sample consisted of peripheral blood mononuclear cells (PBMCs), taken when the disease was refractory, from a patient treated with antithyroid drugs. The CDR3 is CASSPRDSFTNYGYTF. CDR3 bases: TGTGCCAGCAGTCCCCGGGACAGCTTTACTAACTATGGCTACACCTTC.